This T cell receptor (beta chain) is from a study of blood T cell repertoires in COVID-19. The CDR3 contains 15 residues. The germline V and J ends were trimmed by 0 bases and 6 bases, with 14 bases remaining between them. Germline CDR1 is MNHEY and CDR2 is SVGAGI. Study processing details: Counts of nucleated cells, estimated from reference gene primer amplification, were obtained. The table came from immunoSEQ multiplex PCR; TCRdb's copy has only in-frame clones and leaves some out. V and J calls and clone size are as listed in that table; D and trimming were resolved from the DNA. The table shows about 320,000 clones, with around 90% occurring only once. Donors of Cohort 3 who recovered were those that had two negative PCRs, clearance, or symptom resolution.

Sequenced sample: PBMCs or T cells enriched from blood (not recorded which). The chain links TRBV6-5 to TRBJ1-1, with D unresolved. The TCR comes from a man aged 60 to 75 who had recovered from COVID-19. CDR3 in amino acids: CASSYSRGFGAEAFF. The CDR3 DNA sequence: TGTGCCAGCAGTTACTCGAGAGGGTTCGGGGCTGAAGCTTTCTTT.